Each of the 22 T cell receptor beta chains below was sequenced from the same sample in a study of cytomegalovirus exposure and HLA in healthy donors. PCR was performed using 60 Vbeta and 13 Jbeta primers. Data came from immunoSEQ multiplex PCR; TCRdb stores just in-frame clones and leaves some out. The repertoire holds about 120,000 clones, with approximately 69% as singletons. Sequencing used PBMCs. These receptors all come from a man between 40 and 49 years old in good health and CMV-seropositive.

In its sample, this clone was seen once. The chain couples TRBV5-1 to TRBJ1-3, with D unresolved. The CDR3 contains 14 residues. V was cut by 0 bases and J by 0 bases, with 4 bases left in between. Germline loops: CDR1 SGHRS, CDR2 YFSETQ. The CDR3 spells CASSLDLSGNTIYF. The CDR3, as DNA: TGCGCCAGCAGCTTGGATCTCTCTGGAAACACCATATATTTT.

This chain uses TRBV29-1 with TRBJ2-6; 8 bases fit TRBD1. Looked up from germline, CDR1 is SQVTM and CDR2 is ANQGSEA. Germline trimming cut 4 bases from V and 3 bases from J; bases unmatched to any gene: 8. This CDR3 is built from 16 residues. The CDR3 region is CSVGGTGEVGANVLTF. The CDR3 region has the DNA TGCAGCGTTGGGGGGACAGGAGAAGTTGGGGCCAACGTCCTGACTTTC. The variable domain in full, with the rest retrieved from reference TRBV29-1 and TRBJ2-6, is SAVISQKPSRDICQRGTSLTIQCQVDSQVTMMFWYRQQPGQSLTLIATANQGSEATYESGFVIDKFPISRPNLTFSTLTVSNMSPEDSSIYLCSVGGTGEVGANVLTFGAGSRLTVL.

This clone was detected a few times. The chain carries TRBV15 and TRBJ2-1; the D is unclear. V lost 0 bases and J 0 bases, leaving 12 bases between the germline ends. The V gene's germline CDR1 is LNHNV and CDR2 YYDKDF (reference sequence). The length of the CDR3 is 17 residues. The CDR3 region has the DNA TGTGCCACCAGCAGAGATTTTGGCGGCTACTCCTACAATGAGCAGTTCTTC. It is translated as CATSRDFGGYSYNEQFF.

This rearrangement joins TRBV4-2 to TRBJ1-5; D call uncertain. The germline V gene has CDR1 LGHNA and CDR2 YNFKEQ. CDR3 length: 13 amino acids. Trimming left V 2 bases short and J 4 bases short, with 6 bases between. As DNA, the CDR3 is TGTGCCAGCAGCCAAATTCGGAATCAGCCCCAGCATTTT. Protein product: CASSQIRNQPQHF.

The gene calls are TRBV25-1 and TRBJ2-7, with 11 bases identical to TRBD2. Germline-derived CDR1 and CDR2 are MGHDK and SYGVNS. This CDR3 region has 14 residues. The trim removed 3 bases at V and 7 bases at J, leaving 5 bases unmatched. This CDR3 reads CASSDLAGGGEQYF. Written as DNA, the CDR3 is TGTGCCAGCAGTGACCTAGCGGGGGGTGGTGAGCAGTACTTC.

V gene TRBV2 combines with J gene TRBJ1-1, with a tentative D call TRBD1 (5 bases). The CDR3 extends over 16 amino acids. Germline V gene data show CDR1 as SNHLY and CDR2 as FYNNEI. Trimming took off 6 bases at V and 2 bases at J, with 19 bases between the two ends. The CDR3 sequence: CASSGGRGRVNTEAFF. As DNA, the CDR3 is TGTGCCAGCAGCGGGGGGAGGGGACGGGTAAACACTGAAGCTTTCTTT.

The V gene is TRBV5-6, the J gene TRBJ2-7, with TRBD2 matching 8 bases. The CDR3 is 16 residues long. Trimming at V came to 3 bases and at J to 5 bases, leaving 13 bases not matched to a gene. Looked up from germline, CDR1 is SGHDT and CDR2 is YYEEEE. The CDR3 DNA is TGTGCCAGCAGCTCCCGGGGGGGCCTACTCCGAGACGAGCAGTACTTC. Its protein product is CASSSRGGLLRDEQYF. Full variable domain (outside the CDR3, taken from reference TRBV5-6 and TRBJ2-7): DAGVTQSPTHLIKTRGQQVTLRCSPKSGHDTVSWYQQALGQGPQFIFQYYEEEERQRGNFPDRFSGHQFPNYSSELNVNALLLGDSALYLCASSSRGGLLRDEQYFGPGTRLTVT.

The chain has TRBV27 and TRBJ2-2; the match to TRBD1 covers 7 bases. The length of the CDR3 is 15 residues. CDR1 is MNHEY, CDR2 SMNVEV, per germline (reference sequence). V lost 10 bases to trimming and J lost 0 bases; unmatched junction nucleotides: 8. The CDR3 region has the DNA TGTGCCACCCGATTCGGGACAGCGAACACCGGGGAGCTGTTTTTT. This sequence encodes CATRFGTANTGELFF.

The CDR3 spells CSYRGNTEAFF. The CDR3 bases are TGCAGCTACAGGGGGAACACTGAAGCTTTCTTT. J is TRBJ1-1 and V is TRBV20-1, with 7 bases matching TRBD1. The V gene's germline CDR1 is DFQATT and CDR2 SNEGSKA (reference sequence). This CDR3 is built from 11 residues.

There are a few counts of this clone. This rearrangement joins TRBV25-1 to TRBJ1-5, with 11 bases identical to TRBD1. V shed 1 base, J shed 0 bases, and the junction held 2 bases outside the gene matches. The germline CDR1 and CDR2 sequences are MGHDK and SYGVNS. CDR3 length equals 17 residues. The CDR3 here is CASSESGTGGSNQPQHF. DNA for the CDR3: TGTGCCAGCAGTGAATCCGGGACAGGGGGTAGCAATCAGCCCCAGCATTTT.

The CDR3 spells CASSSPGRGFTEAFF. The CDR3 DNA reads TGTGCCAGCAGTTCCCCAGGCAGGGGTTTCACTGAAGCTTTCTTT. The chain has TRBV6-6 and TRBJ1-1, with D maybe TRBD1 (6 bases). The CDR3 is 15 residues long. The germline V gene has CDR1 MNHNY and CDR2 SVGAGI (reference sequence). Trimming pared 4 bases from V and 4 bases from J, leaving 16 bases between.

The V gene is TRBV5-6, the J gene TRBJ2-3, with 7 positions matching TRBD2. Germline loops: CDR1 SGHDT, CDR2 YYEEEE. V lost 6 bases, J lost 5 bases, and 12 bases stayed unmatched. The CDR3 runs 15 residues. The CDR3 spells CASTAGAGERDTQYF. CDR3 DNA sequence: TGTGCCAGCACCGCCGGGGCGGGAGAAAGAGATACGCAGTATTTT.

The chain recombines TRBV10-3 with TRBJ2-1; 7 positions agree with TRBD1. The CDR3 is 16 residues long. Germline CDR1 is ENHRY and CDR2 is SYGVKD. Trimming took 0 bases from V and 2 from J; bases not matched to a gene: 4. The CDR3: CAISESTGMTYNEQFF. The CDR3 DNA follows: TGTGCCATCAGTGAGTCGACAGGGATGACCTACAATGAGCAGTTCTTC.

The V and J genes are TRBV6-6 and TRBJ1-5; tentatively, D is TRBD1 (5 bases). The CDR3 runs to 14 residues. Trimming pared 5 bases from V and 7 bases from J, leaving 15 bases between. Germline lookup yields CDR1 MNHNY and CDR2 SVGAGI (reference sequence). The CDR3 reads CASSPRDPGQPQHF. For the CDR3, the DNA is TGTGCCAGCAGTCCCAGGGATCCCGGCCAGCCCCAGCATTTT.

The J gene is TRBJ1-6, the V gene TRBV6-5, with 11 positions matching TRBD1. The trim removed 4 bases at V and 10 bases at J, leaving 9 bases unmatched. Germline loops: CDR1 MNHEY, CDR2 SVGAGI. The CDR3 loop spans 16 amino acids. The CDR3 here is CASSSLGTGGYSPLHF. For the CDR3, the DNA is TGTGCCAGCAGTTCCTTAGGGACAGGGGGGTACTCACCCCTCCACTTT.

The chain has TRBV30 and TRBJ1-5; 8 bases line up with TRBD1. V lost 5 bases and J lost 4; bases outside the gene matches: 10. Germline CDR1 is GTSNPN and CDR2 is SVGIG (reference sequence). The CDR3 is 15 residues long. CDR3 protein: CAWAQETGVNQPQHF. The CDR3 coding sequence is TGTGCCTGGGCCCAAGAGACAGGGGTGAATCAGCCCCAGCATTTT.

About this clone: Other DNA sequences in the same sample also yield this CDR3. The V gene is TRBV7-6, the J gene TRBJ2-4, with TRBD2 matching 8 bases. The length of the CDR3 is 15 residues. The junction had 10 bases not matched to a gene; V was cut back by 2 bases and J by 10 bases. CDR1 SGHVS and CDR2 FNYEAQ come from the germline V gene. This CDR3 reads CASSLTAGAGNIQYF. The CDR3 nucleotides are TGTGCCAGCAGCTTAACAGCGGGGGCCGGTAATATTCAGTACTTC.

J is TRBJ2-5 and V is TRBV27; possibly TRBD1 for D (5 bases). Deletions cut 8 bases from V and 4 bases from J, with 14 bases between. This CDR3 is built from 13 residues. Germline V CDR1 and CDR2: MNHEY, SMNVEV (reference sequence). DNA of the CDR3: TGTGCCAGCGGCCCTTGGCAGGGAGAGACCCAGTACTTC. Amino acids: CASGPWQGETQYF.

The chain links TRBV6-1 to TRBJ2-3; D is uncertain. The CDR3 runs 12 residues. CDR1 and CDR2 (germline): MNHNS, SASEGT. Between the trimmed V and J ends, which lost 3 bases and 3 bases, there was a span of 4 bases. The CDR3 DNA is TGTGCCAGCAGTGATATGACAGATACGCAGTATTTT. Protein sequence: CASSDMTDTQYF.

The chain employs TRBV14 and TRBJ2-3; 9 bases agree with TRBD2. The V segment lost 3 bases and the J segment 4 bases; nucleotides outside the gene matches: 5. The length of the CDR3 is 15 residues. Germline CDR1 and CDR2: SGHDN and FVKESK. The CDR3 DNA reads as TGTGCCAGCAGCCACCATAGCGGGAGAGCAGATACGCAGTATTTT. Encoded protein: CASSHHSGRADTQYF.

This clone was seen a handful of times. The V and J genes are TRBV6-1 and TRBJ2-2, with 8 nucleotides matching TRBD2. J lost 0 bases, V lost 0 bases, and 6 bases had no gene match. This CDR3 region has 18 residues. From germline, CDR1 is MNHNS and CDR2 SASEGT. CDR3 region: CASSEAVAGGSNTGELFF. The CDR3, as DNA: TGTGCCAGCAGTGAAGCGGTGGCGGGGGGATCGAACACCGGGGAGCTGTTTTTT.

The chain employs TRBV6-5 and TRBJ2-2, with D perhaps TRBD2 (6 bases). Germline CDR1 and CDR2: MNHEY and SVGAGI. Trimming shortened V by 6 bases and J by 7 bases, and 15 bases separated the two germline ends. The CDR3 consists of 14 residues. CDR3 DNA sequence: TGTGCCAGCAGGGACGGGGGATCCAACGGGGAGCTGTTTTTT. This sequence encodes CASRDGGSNGELFF.